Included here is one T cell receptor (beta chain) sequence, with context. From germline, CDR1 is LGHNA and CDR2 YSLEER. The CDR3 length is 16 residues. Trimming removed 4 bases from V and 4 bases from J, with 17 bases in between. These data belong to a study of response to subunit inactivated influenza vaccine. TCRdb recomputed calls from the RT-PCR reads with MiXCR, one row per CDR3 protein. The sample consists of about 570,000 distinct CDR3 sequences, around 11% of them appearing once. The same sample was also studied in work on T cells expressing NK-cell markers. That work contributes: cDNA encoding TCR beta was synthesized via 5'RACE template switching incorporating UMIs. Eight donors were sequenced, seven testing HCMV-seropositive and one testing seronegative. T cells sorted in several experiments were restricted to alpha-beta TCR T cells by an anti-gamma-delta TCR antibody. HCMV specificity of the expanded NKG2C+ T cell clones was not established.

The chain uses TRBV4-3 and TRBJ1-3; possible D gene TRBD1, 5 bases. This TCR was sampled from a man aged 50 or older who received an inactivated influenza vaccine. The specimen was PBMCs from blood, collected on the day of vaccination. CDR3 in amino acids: CASSPGTPGRGNTIYF. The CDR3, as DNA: TGCGCCAGCAGCCCGGGGACGCCGGGGAGAGGAAACACCATATATTTT.